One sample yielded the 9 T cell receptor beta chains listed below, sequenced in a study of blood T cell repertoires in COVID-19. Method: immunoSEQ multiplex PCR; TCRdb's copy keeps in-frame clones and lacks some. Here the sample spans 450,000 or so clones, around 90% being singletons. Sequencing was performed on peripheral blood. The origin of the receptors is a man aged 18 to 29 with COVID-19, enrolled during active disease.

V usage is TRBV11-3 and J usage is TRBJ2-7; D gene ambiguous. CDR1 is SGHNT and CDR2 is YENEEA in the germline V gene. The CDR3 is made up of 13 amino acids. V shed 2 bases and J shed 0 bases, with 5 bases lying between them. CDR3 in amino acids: CASSLRFSYEQYF. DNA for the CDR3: TGTGCCAGCAGCTTACGGTTCTCCTACGAGCAGTACTTC. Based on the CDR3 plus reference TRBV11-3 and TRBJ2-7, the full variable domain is EAGVVQSPRYKIIEKKQPVAFWCNPISGHNTLYWYLQNLGQGPELLIRYENEEAVDDSQLPKDRFSAERLKGVDSTLKIQPAELGDSAVYLCASSLRFSYEQYFGPGTRLTVT.

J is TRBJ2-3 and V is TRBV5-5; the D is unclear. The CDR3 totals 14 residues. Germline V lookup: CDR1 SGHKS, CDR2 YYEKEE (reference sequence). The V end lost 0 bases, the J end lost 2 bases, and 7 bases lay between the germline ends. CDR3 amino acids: CASSLAGNTDTQYF. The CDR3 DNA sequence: TGTGCCAGCAGCTTGGCAGGAAACACAGATACGCAGTATTTT.

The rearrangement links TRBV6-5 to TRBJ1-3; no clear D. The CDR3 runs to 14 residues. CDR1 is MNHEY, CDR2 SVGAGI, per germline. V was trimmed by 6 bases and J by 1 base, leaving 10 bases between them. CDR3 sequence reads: CASRQPGSGNTIYF. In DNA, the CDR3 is TGTGCCAGCAGACAACCAGGTTCTGGAAACACCATATATTTT.

As DNA, the CDR3 is TGTGCCAGCAGACTCGACAGGGGGCCCCAAGACGGAGCTTTCTTT. Its protein product is CASRLDRGPQDGAFF. The chain employs TRBV6-5 and TRBJ1-1; TRBD1 matches at 10 bases. Trimming at V came to 6 bases and at J to 10 bases, leaving 14 bases not matched to a gene. This CDR3 is built from 15 residues. The V gene's germline CDR1 is MNHEY and CDR2 SVGAGI.

The CDR3 loop reads CASSYKKLADDQETQYF. The DNA of the CDR3 is TGTGCCAGCAGTTACAAGAAACTAGCGGATGACCAAGAGACCCAGTACTTC. The gene calls are TRBV6-2 or TRBV6-3 and TRBJ2-5; 8 bases align to TRBD2. CDR3 size: 17 residues. The ends lost 2 bases at V and 0 bases at J; junction bases unmatched: 8. Per germline, CDR1 MNHEY and CDR2 SVGEGT.

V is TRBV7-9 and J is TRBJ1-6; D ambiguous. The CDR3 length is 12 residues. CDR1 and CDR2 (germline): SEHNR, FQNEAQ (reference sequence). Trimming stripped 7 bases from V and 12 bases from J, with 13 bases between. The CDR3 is CASTPNAVPLHF. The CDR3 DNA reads TGTGCCAGCACCCCGAATGCGGTACCCCTCCACTTT.

The CDR3 spells CASSQELTGELFF. In DNA form, the CDR3 reads TGTGCCAGCAGCCAAGAACTCACCGGGGAGCTGTTTTTT. The rearrangement uses TRBV3-1 (or the pseudogene TRBV3-2) and TRBJ2-2; no clear D gene. The CDR3 covers 13 residues. Germline loops: CDR1 LGHDT, CDR2 YNNKEL (reference sequence). Trimming removed 0 bases at V and 4 bases at J, with 3 bases between.

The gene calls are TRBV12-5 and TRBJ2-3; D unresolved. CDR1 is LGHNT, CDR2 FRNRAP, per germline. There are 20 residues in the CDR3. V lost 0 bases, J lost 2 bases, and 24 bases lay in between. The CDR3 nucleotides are TGTGCTAGTGGTTTGGTAATTTGGGCTAACTCGTTCACTCACACAGATACGCAGTATTTT. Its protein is CASGLVIWANSFTHTDTQYF.

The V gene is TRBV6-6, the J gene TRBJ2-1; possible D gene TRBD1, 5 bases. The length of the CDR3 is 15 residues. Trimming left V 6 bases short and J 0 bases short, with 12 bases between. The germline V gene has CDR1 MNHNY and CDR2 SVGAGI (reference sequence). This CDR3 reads CASRPGHSSYNEQFF. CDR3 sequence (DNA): TGTGCCAGCAGACCCGGACATAGCTCCTACAATGAGCAGTTCTTC.